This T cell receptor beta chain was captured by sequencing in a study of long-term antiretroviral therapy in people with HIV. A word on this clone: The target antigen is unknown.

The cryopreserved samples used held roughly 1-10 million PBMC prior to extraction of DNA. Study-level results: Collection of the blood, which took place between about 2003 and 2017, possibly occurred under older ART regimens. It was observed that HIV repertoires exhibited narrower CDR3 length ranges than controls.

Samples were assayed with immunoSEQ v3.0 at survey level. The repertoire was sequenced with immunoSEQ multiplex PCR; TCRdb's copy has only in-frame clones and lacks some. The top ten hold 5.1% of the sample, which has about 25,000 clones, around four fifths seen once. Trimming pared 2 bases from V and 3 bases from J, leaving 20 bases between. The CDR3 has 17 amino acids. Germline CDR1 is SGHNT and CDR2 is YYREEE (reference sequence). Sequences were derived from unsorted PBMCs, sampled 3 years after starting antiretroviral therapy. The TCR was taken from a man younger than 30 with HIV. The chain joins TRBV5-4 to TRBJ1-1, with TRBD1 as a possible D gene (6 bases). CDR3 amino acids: CASSLKTGFRGYTEAFF. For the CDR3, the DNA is TGTGCCAGCAGCTTAAAAACAGGGTTCCGGGGGTACACTGAAGCTTTCTTT.